This TCR beta chain was observed in a study of human T cells and chemical hapten exposure. Background on the study: Patch tests applied 0.01% DPC to the upper back, read at 6 days. Study-level results: The donor cohort had alopecia, so its immune response may not match that of healthy people.

Trimming removed 6 bases from V and 0 bases from J, with 14 bases in between. Germline V gene data show CDR1 as MNHEY and CDR2 as SVGAGI. This CDR3 is 15 amino acids long. This clonotype has more than one count but fewer than ten. Its antigen is undetermined. Noted time point: pre-sensitization, week 0. Stated treatment: therapeutic diphenylcyclopropenone sensitization with weekly scalp DPC. It was from unfractionated whole blood that total RNA was extracted. Unique molecular identifiers were attached to individual cDNA molecules within the library. TCRdb passed the RACE reads through MiXCR, listing each CDR3 protein once. The sample has fewer than 300,000 distinct CDR3 sequences; roughly 8% are singletons.

This sequence originates from a man between 18 and 35 years old with alopecia areata. Some clones in this sample may be carry-over from other donors' samples. This chain uses TRBV6-5 with TRBJ1-2, with D perhaps matching TRBD1 (5 bases). The sequencing here drew on whole blood, taken in connection with sensitization to the hapten diphenylcyclopropenone (DPC). The CDR3 DNA is TGTGCCAGCAGGATTAATACAGGTCCTAACTATGGCTACACCTTC. Residues: CASRINTGPNYGYTF.